The rows below give T cell receptor beta chains drawn from one sample of a study of PD-1 blockade in classical Hodgkin lymphoma. The data were produced by immunoSEQ multiplex PCR, yet TCRdb's version contains in-frame clones alone and is incomplete. Of 15,000 to 17,000 clones listed, about 86% were seen once; the top ten hold roughly 0.77%. Sequencing was done on a sample of CD4+ T cells from blood. The receptors derive from a human donor with classical Hodgkin lymphoma. Each CDR3 is given with its conserved first and last residue. The order of the fields is clone size, V gene, J gene, D gene, CDR3 DNA, CDR3 protein. The D gene is left open where the match is weak. The listing skips clone size in some rows; elsewhere it reads once, few, many or a size class.

>few|TRBV10-2|TRBJ2-1|TRBD1
TGCGCCAGCAGTGAGACCGGGACAGGGAACAATGAGCAGTTCTTC
CASSETGTGNNEQFF
>-|TRBV11-3|TRBJ2-1|-
TGTGCCAGCAGCTTAGTCGGGGGAGCGGGTGAGCAGTTCTTC
CASSLVGGAGEQFF
>-|TRBV27|TRBJ2-1|-
TGTGCCAGCAGTCGATTGTCCGCTGCAATAGGGGTCGATGAGCAGTTCTTC
CASSRLSAAIGVDEQFF
>-|TRBV23-1|TRBJ2-5|TRBD2
TGCGCCAGCAGTCATCAACGGCTGGGGCGGGAGAAGTACCAAGAGACCCAGTACTTC
CASSHQRLGREKYQETQYF
>-|TRBV5-1|TRBJ2-1|-
TGCGCCAGCAGCTGGGGGCCGGCGGCGGGAGATAGTGAGCAGTTCTTC
CASSWGPAAGDSEQFF
>once|TRBV7-2|TRBJ1-2|-
TGTGCCAGCAGCTTCAGGGAAATTGGACGGGGGGGCTACACCTTC
CASSFREIGRGGYTF
>-|TRBV4-3|TRBJ1-5|-
TGCGCCAGCAGCCAAGATCTTGGGAGGCCCCAGCATTTT
CASSQDLGRPQHF
>-|TRBV11-3|TRBJ2-2|TRBD2
TGTGCCAGCAGCACCGGGACTAGCGGGAGGAAAACCGGGGAGCTGTTTTTT
CASSTGTSGRKTGELFF
>-|TRBV11-2|TRBJ2-2|-
TGTGCCAGCAGCCTAACGCACAGGGTCAGCACCGGGGAGCTGTTTTTT
CASSLTHRVSTGELFF
>once|TRBV27|TRBJ1-5|TRBD1
TGTGCCAGCAGTTTTGAGGGGGCTGTCTCCTCCCCCCAGCATTTT
CASSFEGAVSSPQHF
>-|TRBV7-3|TRBJ2-3|-
TGTGCCAGCAGCTTAAATTCGGGCACAGATACGCAGTATTTT
CASSLNSGTDTQYF
>-|TRBV27|TRBJ2-5|-
TGTGCCAGCAGTTTAAGACAGACGTGGGAGACCCAGTACTTC
CASSLRQTWETQYF
>-|TRBV11-2|TRBJ2-5|TRBD2
TGTGCCAGCAGCTTAGCGGGGGGGGAGACCCAGTACTTC
CASSLAGGETQYF
>-|TRBV29-1|TRBJ1-1|TRBD1
TGCAGCGCTGCAGGGGGTAGGGGTTATGGAGCTTTCTTT
CSAAGGRGYGAFF
>-|TRBV19|TRBJ2-2|TRBD2
TGTGCCAGTAATCCTAGCGGAGCAAACACCGGGGAGCTGTTTTTT
CASNPSGANTGELFF
>-|TRBV29-1|TRBJ2-1|TRBD1
TGCAGCGTTGCTCGGACAGGGGGCGCCCCGGGGGGGAACAATGAGCAGTTCTTC
CSVARTGGAPGGNNEQFF
>-|TRBV11-2|TRBJ2-1|TRBD2
TGTGCCAGCAGCTTTCAGACTAGCGGCCTCAATGAGCAGTTCTTC
CASSFQTSGLNEQFF
>few|TRBV18|TRBJ1-2|-
TGTGCCAGCTCCGTGTTCGAGAACTATGGCTACACCTTC
CASSVFENYGYTF
>-|TRBV7-2|TRBJ2-5|TRBD2
TGTGCCAGCAGCTTAGCCGGGAGGGAGTCGGGGAAAAAGACCCAGTACTTC
CASSLAGRESGKKTQYF
>-|TRBV11-3|TRBJ2-7|TRBD2
TGTGCCAGCAGCGACTCCGGGACTAGCGGGGACTACGAGCAGTACTTC
CASSDSGTSGDYEQYF
>-|TRBV11-2|TRBJ2-6|TRBD1
TGTGCCAGCAGCTTTAGGACAGGATCCGGGGCCAACGTCCTGACTTTC
CASSFRTGSGANVLTF
>-|TRBV7-6|TRBJ2-7|-
TGTGCCAGCAGCTCCGGCCGGGACTCCGCCTACGAGCAGTACTTC
CASSSGRDSAYEQYF
>-|TRBV28|TRBJ1-6|-
TGTGCCAGCAGCATCCGGGGCAGGGGAGCCTTTAATTCACCCCTCCACTTT
CASSIRGRGAFNSPLHF
>-|TRBV4-3|TRBJ2-2|-
TGCGCCAGCAGCACTGGAGTCCCCGGGGAGCTGTTTTTT
CASSTGVPGELFF
>-|TRBV9|TRBJ2-5|TRBD2
TGTGCCAGCAGCGTAGGCCCCCCCTTAGCGGGAGTAGGGGAGACCCAGTACTTC
CASSVGPPLAGVGETQYF
>-|TRBV7-2|TRBJ1-1|TRBD1
TGTGCCAGCAGCTTAATGGGCAGACAGGGGGCGCAGGCTTTCTTT
CASSLMGRQGAQAFF
>-|TRBV15|TRBJ2-6|-
TGTGCCACCAGCAGAGCACAGGGTTCCCCTGGGGCCAACGTCCTGACTTTC
CATSRAQGSPGANVLTF
>-|TRBV6-6|TRBJ2-1|-
TGTGCCAGCAGTTATTCCCCGGGAACTTACAATGAGCAGTTCTTC
CASSYSPGTYNEQFF
>-|TRBV28|TRBJ2-1|TRBD2
TGTGCCAGCAGTTTACCTGAGGCTAGCGGGTACCGGCGCTACAATGAGCAGTTCTTC
CASSLPEASGYRRYNEQFF
>-|TRBV7-9|TRBJ2-1|TRBD1
TGTGCCAGCAGCCCGCCAGGGACAGGGAACAATGAGCAGTTCTTC
CASSPPGTGNNEQFF
>-|TRBV7-9|TRBJ2-2|TRBD1
TGTGCCAGCAGCTACGGGACAGGGAAGGCCGGGGAGCTGTTTTTT
CASSYGTGKAGELFF
>few|TRBV19|TRBJ2-4|TRBD2
TGTGCCAGTAGTGTTAGGACTAGCGGGAGGGAGGCCAAAAACATTCAGTACTTC
CASSVRTSGREAKNIQYF